The 2 T cell receptor beta chains reported below all come from one sample, sequenced in a study of T cells in Graves' hyperthyroidism and ophthalmopathy. TCR beta CDR3 regions were amplified from RNA transcripts. TCR CDR3 regions were first amplified by RT-PCR with HTBI primers. A single record per CDR3 protein comes from TCRdb applying MiXCR to the multiplex PCR reads. Of roughly 580,000 distinct CDR3 sequences listed, 14% are singletons. Sequencing input: blood. The receptors stem from a woman aged 25 to 39 with Graves' hyperthyroidism that later progressed to Graves' ophthalmopathy.

This clonotype was detected only a few times. The rearrangement links TRBV18 to TRBJ2-4; no reliable D call. V was cut by 4 bases and J by 6 bases, with 19 bases left in between. Germline V CDR1 and CDR2: KGHSH, LQKENI. The CDR3 consists of 16 residues. The CDR3 DNA reads TGTGCCAGCTCACAAAAAGTAGAACCCTCCCCAAACATTCAGTACTTC. This encodes CASSQKVEPSPNIQYF.

There are a few counts of this clonotype. The chain employs TRBV20-1 and TRBJ2-2; TRBD2 agrees at 7 bases. The CDR3 extends over 16 amino acids. V was pared by 4 bases and J by 3 bases, with 11 bases of the junction left unmatched. The germline V gene has CDR1 DFQATT and CDR2 SNEGSKA (reference sequence). Here the CDR3 reads CSAIRGGRRDTGELFF. The CDR3 DNA reads as TGCAGTGCTATCCGGGGCGGGAGACGGGACACCGGGGAGCTGTTTTTT.